This T cell receptor beta chain is from a study of T cells after posttransplantation cyclophosphamide. V lost 4 bases to trimming and J lost 1 base, with 10 bases between them. The CDR3 contains 14 residues. Germline values: CDR1 LGHNA, CDR2 YNFKEQ. Sequenced by immunoSEQ multiplex PCR; TCRdb stores in-frame clones only, minus some. This table has tens of thousands of clones, about 90% appearing once. Control samples came 1 year after myeloablative marrow transplants with methotrexate plus calcineurin inhibitor. Sequenced material: PBMCs, taken after an allogeneic stem cell transplant with a calcineurin inhibitor and methotrexate. This sequence originates from a female patient aged 50 to 60 who received an allogeneic stem cell transplant from an unrelated donor, was CMV-positive, and had chronic GVHD only. The T cells may partly be graft donor cells. The chain uses TRBV4-2 and TRBJ1-1, with D tentatively TRBD1 (5 bases). CDR3 DNA: TGTGCCAGCAGCCGAGTGGACACGAACACTGAAGCTTTCTTT. Protein sequence: CASSRVDTNTEAFF.